Each of the 11 T cell receptor beta chains below was sequenced from the same sample in a study of T cells after yellow fever vaccination. TCRdb itself ran the 5' RACE reads through MiXCR, one entry per CDR3 protein. The profile shows 300,000 or so distinct CDR3 sequences, under 15% of them singletons. Material: CD4+ T cells sorted from PBMCs, obtained 45 days after the yellow fever booster vaccination. These receptors all come from a man aged 30 to 39 who received the YFV17D yellow fever vaccine.

The genes are TRBV10-3 and TRBJ1-5; weak D call: TRBD1 (5 bases). Trimming removed 4 bases from V and 7 bases from J, with 14 bases in between. This CDR3 is 14 amino acids long. Germline assignment: CDR1 ENHRY and CDR2 SYGVKD. The CDR3 nucleotides read TGTGCCATCAGTGCCGTGCAGGGAAAGCAGCCCCAGCATTTT. Translated, it gives CAISAVQGKQPQHF.

The chain couples TRBV7-9 to TRBJ2-1, with unresolved D. Germline-derived CDR1 and CDR2 are SEHNR and FQNEAQ (reference sequence). CDR3 length equals 12 residues. V lost 5 bases, J lost 6 bases, and 8 bases lay in between. CDR3 residues: CASSRLSNEQFF. The CDR3, as DNA: TGTGCCAGCAGCCGGCTTAGCAATGAGCAGTTCTTC.

This clonotype was seen a few times. This sequence joins TRBV10-3 and TRBJ2-2, with D possibly matching TRBD1 (5 bases). The CDR3 consists of 14 residues. Germline V gene lookup returns CDR1 ENHRY and CDR2 SYGVKD. Trimming shortened V by 8 bases and J by 0 bases, and 10 bases separated the two germline ends. DNA of the CDR3: TGTGCCATCGGTCAAGGGGCGAACACCGGGGAGCTGTTTTTT. Protein: CAIGQGANTGELFF.

The rearrangement uses TRBV7-2 and TRBJ2-3, with 10 bases lining up with TRBD1. CDR1 is SGHTA, CDR2 FQGNSA, per germline. The length of the CDR3 is 16 residues. The V gene end was trimmed by 4 bases and the J gene end by 8 bases; junction bases not matched to a gene: 12. Here the CDR3 reads CASSSIRDRGLATQYF. As DNA, the CDR3 is TGTGCCAGCAGCTCAATCCGGGACAGGGGATTAGCTACGCAGTATTTT.

This clonotype has at least ten counts. The chain combines TRBV7-2 with TRBJ2-3; 16 positions agree with TRBD2. Germline V gene data show CDR1 as SGHTA and CDR2 as FQGNSA. Losses at the gene ends were 7 bases for V and 4 bases for J; bases not matched to a gene: 8. The CDR3 runs to 17 residues. The CDR3 coding sequence is TGTGCCAGCAACCCCCCGGGACTAGCGGGAGGGTCAGATACGCAGTATTTT. This gives the protein CASNPPGLAGGSDTQYF.

CDR3 sequence (DNA): TGCAGTGCTAGAGATTGGGCTAGCGGGAGTCCCGGGGAGCTGTTTTTT. Amino acids: CSARDWASGSPGELFF. V gene TRBV20-1 combines with J gene TRBJ2-2; 10 nucleotides agree with TRBD2. The CDR3 is 16 amino acids. From germline, CDR1 is DFQATT and CDR2 SNEGSKA (reference sequence). Trimming removed 0 bases from V and 6 bases from J; junction bases left unmatched: 7.

The chain has TRBV6-5 and TRBJ2-7; D gene uncertain. The V gene's germline CDR1 is MNHEY and CDR2 SVGAGI. The V end lost 2 bases, the J end lost 0 bases, and 8 bases lay between the germline ends. CDR3 length equals 14 residues. As DNA, the CDR3 is TGTGCCAGCAGTTACCAACACAACTCCTACGAGCAGTACTTC. Translated, it gives CASSYQHNSYEQYF.

In DNA, the CDR3 is TGTGCCAGCAGTTTGCCCGGGGACCCCCAGCATTTT. Its protein product is CASSLPGDPQHF. The chain combines TRBV6-6 with TRBJ1-5; a weak D match, TRBD1 (5 bases). This CDR3 is 12 amino acids long. V lost 4 bases and J lost 10, with 11 bases in between. Germline V CDR1 and CDR2: MNHNY, SVGAGI (reference sequence).

There are a few counts of this clonotype. The chain uses TRBV5-6 and TRBJ2-3, with 10 bases identical to TRBD1. The CDR3 runs to 15 residues. Per the germline V gene, CDR1 is SGHDT and CDR2 is YYEEEE. Losses at the gene ends were 4 bases for V and 6 bases for J; bases not matched to a gene: 8. Here the CDR3 reads CASSLPGQGLDTQYF. The CDR3 DNA follows: TGTGCCAGCAGCCTTCCGGGACAGGGGTTGGATACGCAGTATTTT.

In this sample, this clonotype turned up a few times. The CDR3 nucleotides read TGTGCCAGCAGAGTGGGAGGACGCAACGAGCAGTACTTC. Protein sequence: CASRVGGRNEQYF. The V and J genes are TRBV6-5 and TRBJ2-7; a possible D gene is TRBD2 (6 bases). The germline gives CDR1 MNHEY, CDR2 SVGAGI. The CDR3 is 13 residues long. V was trimmed by 6 bases and J by 5 bases, leaving 14 bases between them.

This clonotype was detected only a few times. The rearrangement joins TRBV9 to TRBJ2-1; the D is unclear. The CDR3 loop spans 14 amino acids. V lost 0 bases and J 6 bases, leaving 10 bases between the germline ends. CDR1 SGDLS and CDR2 YYNGEE come from the germline V gene. CDR3 in DNA: TGTGCCAGCAGCGTAGTGGCCTTTAGCAATGAGCAGTTCTTC. Its translation is CASSVVAFSNEQFF.